These 6 T cell receptor beta chains share one sample of origin, sequenced in a study of PD-L1 blockade in urothelial cancer. Here immunoSEQ multiplex PCR was the method, and the copy in TCRdb shows in-frame clones only, minus some. The table has roughly 100,000 clones, roughly 90% seen once. Time point indicated: pretreatment peripheral blood. The material sequenced was PBMCs, taken around atezolizumab (anti-PD-L1) treatment. The receptors derive from an elderly woman with urothelial cancer.

This clone was counted between two and nine times. V and J are TRBV2 and TRBJ1-1; TRBD1 is a possible D gene (6 bases). This CDR3 comprises 16 residues. Germline-derived CDR1 and CDR2 are SNHLY and FYNNEI. V was shortened by 6 bases and J by 3 bases, with 20 bases between the two germline ends. CDR3 sequence reads: CASRKYVRGGDTEAFF. The CDR3 DNA reads TGTGCCAGCAGGAAGTACGTGAGGGGGGGGGACACTGAAGCTTTCTTT. The full variable domain, with the rest looked up from reference TRBV2 and TRBJ1-1, is EPEVTQTPSHQVTQMGQEVILRCVPISNHLYFYWYRQILGQKVEFLVSFYNNEISEKSEIFDDQFSVERPDGSNFTLKIRSTKLEDSAMYFCASRKYVRGGDTEAFFGQGTRLTVV.

The chain recombines TRBV6-1 with TRBJ1-4, with 7 positions matching TRBD1. The CDR3 extends over 17 amino acids. Germline V gene lookup returns CDR1 MNHNS and CDR2 SASEGT. With 2 bases clipped from V and 4 bases from J, the junction kept 10 bases outside the gene matches. This chain's CDR3 is CASSELAQGQFNEKLFF. The CDR3 DNA sequence: TGTGCCAGCAGTGAATTGGCACAGGGGCAGTTTAATGAAAAACTGTTTTTT.

Only one count was recorded for this clone. V usage is TRBV5-4 and J usage is TRBJ2-3, with D perhaps matching TRBD2 (6 bases). The CDR3 is made up of 15 amino acids. CDR1 is SGHNT, CDR2 YYREEE, per germline (reference sequence). V was shortened by 4 bases and J by 0 bases, with 12 bases between the two germline ends. The chain's CDR3 is CASSVASVSTDTQYF. The CDR3 coding sequence is TGTGCCAGCAGCGTGGCTAGCGTAAGCACAGATACGCAGTATTTT.

The V call is TRBV5-1, the J call TRBJ2-5, with D possibly matching TRBD2 (5 bases). CDR1 and CDR2 (germline): SGHRS, YFSETQ. V lost 0 bases and J lost 1, with 7 bases in between. The CDR3 has 14 amino acids. The CDR3 bases are TGCGCCAGCAGCTTGGGAGCGGCCCAAGAGACCCAGTACTTC. Protein sequence: CASSLGAAQETQYF.

This chain uses TRBV13 with TRBJ2-4; D call uncertain. V lost 5 bases, J lost 0 bases, and 8 bases lay in between. The CDR3 covers 14 residues. Per germline, CDR1 PRHDT and CDR2 FYEKMQ (reference sequence). The CDR3 protein is CASSNSLAKNIQYF. CDR3 DNA: TGTGCCAGCAGCAATTCCCTAGCCAAAAACATTCAGTACTTC. Full variable domain (rest looked up from reference TRBV13 and TRBJ2-4): AAGVIQSPRHLIKEKRETATLKCYPIPRHDTVYWYQQGPGQDPQFLISFYEKMQSDKGSIPDRFSAQQFSDYHSELNMSSLELGDSALYFCASSNSLAKNIQYFGAGTRLSVL.

The V and J genes are TRBV27 and TRBJ2-2; D may be TRBD1 (7 bases). The germline V gene has CDR1 MNHEY and CDR2 SMNVEV (reference sequence). Trimming shortened V by 4 bases and J by 6 bases, and 18 bases separated the two germline ends. This CDR3 has 16 amino acids. This CDR3 reads CASSSLRTGGAGELFF. Here the CDR3 DNA reads TGTGCCAGCAGTTCCCTTCGGACAGGCGGGGCCGGGGAGCTGTTTTTT.